A single count supports the clone carrying this TCR beta chain. Authors' methods: Estimation of nucleated cell counts was performed using reference gene primer amplification. Assay used: immunoSEQ multiplex PCR; TCRdb lists only in-frame clones, some missing. Clone size and the V and J calls come from that table; the DNA yielded D and trimming. The sample lists approximately 70,000 clones, about nine tenths occurring once. These data are taken from a study of blood T cell repertoires in COVID-19. For the study at large: The United States, Italy and Spain were the sources of the acute and convalescent COVID-19 samples. From T cells, B-cell-depleted T cells, or PBMCs came the material, which was cDNA or gDNA.

The CDR3 runs 14 residues. This receptor was taken from a human donor with active COVID-19. The donor label of this sample is uncertain. The rearrangement joins TRBV21-1 to TRBJ1-2; the table's D call TRBD1 went unverified against the DNA. TRBV21-1 is reported as a pseudogene. Sequences were obtained from peripheral blood. In DNA, the CDR3 is TGTGCCAGCAGCAAAGGGGCTCTTCCCTATGGCTACACCTTC. Its protein product is CASSKGALPYGYTF.